The 30 T cell receptor beta chains below come from one sample, sequenced in a study of T cell responses to AZD1222 COVID-19 vaccine. Clones were read by immunoSEQ multiplex PCR, and TCRdb kept only the in-frame ones, dropping some. This sample has about 150,000 clones, with about 86% found just once. This specimen consisted of peripheral blood, obtained on day 0 of MenACWY control vaccination. Receptors were obtained from an adult in good health.

This clone was observed a single time. The chain carries TRBV5-1 and TRBJ1-2; D uncertain. The length of the CDR3 is 14 residues. Trimming took 0 bases from V and 7 from J, leaving 13 bases between them. CDR1 and CDR2 from the germline V gene are SGHRS and YFSETQ. The CDR3 sequence is CASSLGNKEVGYTF. The DNA for the CDR3 is TGCGCCAGCAGCTTGGGAAACAAAGAGGTTGGCTACACCTTC. Full variable domain (rest looked up from reference TRBV5-1 and TRBJ1-2): KAGVTQTPRYLIKTRGQQVTLSCSPISGHRSVSWYQQTPGQGLQFLFEYFSETQRNKGNFPGRFSGRQFSNSRSEMNVSTLELGDSALYLCASSLGNKEVGYTFGSGTRLTVV.

J is TRBJ1-5 and V is TRBV24-1, with D perhaps matching TRBD1 (5 bases). This CDR3 spans 14 amino acids. The germline V gene encodes CDR1 KGHDR and CDR2 SFDVKD. The V end lost 3 bases, the J end lost 4 bases, and 9 bases lay between the germline ends. The CDR3 spells CATSDGDPNQPQHF. DNA for the CDR3: TGTGCCACCAGTGATGGGGACCCAAATCAGCCCCAGCATTTT.

The rearrangement joins TRBV11-3 to TRBJ1-1; no firm D call. Deletions cut 5 bases from V and 2 bases from J, with 6 bases between. The germline CDR1 and CDR2 sequences are SGHNT and YENEEA. The CDR3 runs 12 residues. CDR3 amino acids: CASSTRNTEAFF. The DNA of the CDR3 is TGTGCCAGCAGCACGCGTAACACTGAAGCTTTCTTT. Supplemented by reference TRBV11-3 and TRBJ1-1, the full variable domain reads EAGVVQSPRYKIIEKKQPVAFWCNPISGHNTLYWYLQNLGQGPELLIRYENEEAVDDSQLPKDRFSAERLKGVDSTLKIQPAELGDSAVYLCASSTRNTEAFFGQGTRLTVV.

The chain carries TRBV6-5 and TRBJ2-7, with 8 bases identical to TRBD1. Looked up from germline, CDR1 is MNHEY and CDR2 is SVGAGI. The J segment lost 1 base and the V segment lost 5 bases, leaving 7 bases of the junction unmatched. The CDR3 spans 15 residues. The CDR3 loop reads CASSPRTGWSYEQYF. CDR3 DNA: TGTGCCAGCAGTCCACGGACAGGGTGGTCCTACGAGCAGTACTTC.

This chain joins TRBV4-1 and TRBJ1-6, with D possibly matching TRBD1 (5 bases). The CDR3 runs 15 residues. Germline CDR1 reads MGHRA; CDR2 reads YSYEKL. Deletions cut 5 bases from V and 7 bases from J, with 15 bases between. The CDR3 spells CASSVRASGNSPLHF. The DNA for the CDR3 is TGCGCCAGCAGCGTCAGGGCCTCGGGCAATTCACCCCTCCACTTT.

The chain carries TRBV15 and TRBJ1-5, with D hard to call. The length of the CDR3 is 12 residues. The germline gives CDR1 LNHNV, CDR2 YYDKDF (reference sequence). Trimming took off 0 bases at V and 7 bases at J, with 4 bases between the two ends. CDR3 in amino acids: CATSRDRQPQHF. The CDR3 region has the DNA TGTGCCACCAGCAGAGATCGCCAGCCCCAGCATTTT.

The chain employs TRBV5-1 and TRBJ2-1; 7 bases align to TRBD1. V shed 6 bases and J 0 bases; nucleotides not matched to a gene: 9. The CDR3 consists of 16 residues. Germline lookup yields CDR1 SGHRS and CDR2 YFSETQ. CDR3 nucleotides: TGCGCCAGCACTCCCCAGACAGGGAGCTCCTACAATGAGCAGTTCTTC. Its protein product is CASTPQTGSSYNEQFF. The full variable domain, completed using reference TRBV5-1 and TRBJ2-1, is KAGVTQTPRYLIKTRGQQVTLSCSPISGHRSVSWYQQTPGQGLQFLFEYFSETQRNKGNFPGRFSGRQFSNSRSEMNVSTLELGDSALYLCASTPQTGSSYNEQFFGPGTRLTVL.

The chain links TRBV6-5 to TRBJ2-7, with D possibly TRBD1 on 6 matching bases. The CDR3 covers 12 residues. CDR1 and CDR2 (germline): MNHEY, SVGAGI. V gave up 8 bases and J gave up 1 base, with 9 bases separating them. CDR3: CASQRGSYEQYV. The CDR3 DNA reads as TGTGCCAGCCAGAGGGGGTCCTACGAGCAGTACGTC.

CDR3 sequence reads: CASSLGTGGFYGYTF. CDR3 bases: TGTGCCAGCAGCCTTGGGACAGGGGGGTTCTATGGCTACACCTTC. This chain links TRBV3-1 (or the pseudogene TRBV3-2) with TRBJ1-2; 11 nucleotides agree with TRBD1. This CDR3 contains 15 residues. Per germline, CDR1 LGHDT and CDR2 YNNKEL (reference sequence). J lost 4 bases, V lost 4 bases, and 5 bases had no gene match.

This chain links TRBV28 with TRBJ1-5, with no clear D. Trimming took 8 bases from V and 9 from J, leaving 17 bases between them. The CDR3 spans 13 residues. The germline CDR1 and CDR2 sequences are MDHEN and SYDVKM. In DNA, the CDR3 is TGTGCCAGCGGCCCGGGGTCGAGTCGGCCCCAGCATTTT. Encoded protein: CASGPGSSRPQHF.

This chain links TRBV29-1 with TRBJ1-2, with D perhaps TRBD1 (5 bases). From germline, CDR1 is SQVTM and CDR2 ANQGSEA. The CDR3 sequence is 14 residues long. The V and J ends lost 6 bases and 4 bases respectively, with 18 bases between them. The CDR3 sequence is CSVADSAHGYGYTF. CDR3 nucleotide sequence: TGCAGCGTCGCCGACAGTGCACATGGCTATGGCTACACCTTC. The whole variable domain, filled in from reference TRBV29-1 and TRBJ1-2, reads SAVISQKPSRDICQRGTSLTIQCQVDSQVTMMFWYRQQPGQSLTLIATANQGSEATYESGFVIDKFPISRPNLTFSTLTVSNMSPEDSSIYLCSVADSAHGYGYTFGSGTRLTVV.

The CDR3 bases are TGTGCCAGCAGTGAAACTCCCCTAGCGTACTCCTACGAGCAGTACTTC. It codes for CASSETPLAYSYEQYF. The rearrangement joins TRBV2 to TRBJ2-7, with D possibly being TRBD2 (6 bases). The CDR3 is made up of 16 amino acids. Germline CDR1 and CDR2: SNHLY and FYNNEI. The V end lost 2 bases, the J end lost 0 bases, and 14 bases lay between the germline ends.

The chain employs TRBV5-1 and TRBJ1-5; D is unclear. The CDR3 is made up of 13 amino acids. CDR1 is SGHRS and CDR2 is YFSETQ in the germline V gene. Trimming removed 2 bases at V and 3 bases at J, with 6 bases between. Here the CDR3 DNA reads TGCGCCAGCAGCTTTCTACCCAATCAGCCCCAGCATTTT. Its protein is CASSFLPNQPQHF.

V gene TRBV7-2 combines with J gene TRBJ2-1; TRBD2 matches 13 bases. The V and J ends lost 6 bases and 8 bases, in that order; junction bases with no gene match: 7. The CDR3 runs 15 residues. Looked up from germline, CDR1 is SGHTA and CDR2 is FQGNSA. The DNA of the CDR3 is TGTGCCAGCAGGAAAACTAGCGGGGGGGCCCATGAGCAGTTCTTC. It encodes CASRKTSGGAHEQFF. The variable domain in full, with the rest retrieved from reference TRBV7-2 and TRBJ2-1, is GAGVSQSPSNKVTEKGKDVELRCDPISGHTALYWYRQSLGQGLEFLIYFQGNSAPDKSGLPSDRFSAERTGGSVSTLTIQRTQQEDSAVYLCASRKTSGGAHEQFFGPGTRLTVL.

The chain recombines TRBV9 with TRBJ1-3; perhaps TRBD1 as D (6 bases). Looked up from germline, CDR1 is SGDLS and CDR2 is YYNGEE. Trimming left V 5 bases short and J 4 bases short, with 13 bases between. The CDR3 has 14 amino acids. CDR3: CASSDTGTGNTIYF. The CDR3 nucleotides are TGTGCCAGCAGTGACACAGGGACCGGAAACACCATATATTTT.

The V call is TRBV15, the J call TRBJ1-4; no clear D. Germline values: CDR1 LNHNV, CDR2 YYDKDF (reference sequence). The CDR3 has 16 amino acids. The V end lost 1 base, the J end lost 0 bases, and 9 bases lay between the germline ends. The CDR3, as DNA: TGTGCCACCAGCAGAGGGGGTACTGCAACTAATGAAAAACTGTTTTTT. This codes for CATSRGGTATNEKLFF.

This chain uses TRBV12-3 or TRBV12-4 with TRBJ1-5; 7 bases align to TRBD1. CDR3 size: 13 residues. Trimming removed 7 bases from V and 4 bases from J; junction bases left unmatched: 4. For the CDR3, the DNA is TGTGCCAGCAAGACAGGGAGAAATCAGCCCCAGCATTTT. Encoded protein: CASKTGRNQPQHF.

This clone was counted a single time. J is TRBJ1-2 and V is TRBV9, with D unresolved. The V gene lost 0 bases and the J gene lost 3 bases, with 6 bases spanning the gap. The CDR3 contains 13 residues. Germline CDR1 and CDR2: SGDLS and YYNGEE. The CDR3 nucleotides are TGTGCCAGCAGCGTAGCGTCACACTATGGCTACACCTTC. This sequence encodes CASSVASHYGYTF.

The gene calls are TRBV27 and TRBJ1-5; D not resolved. V lost 6 bases, J lost 2 bases, and 14 bases lay in between. The germline gives CDR1 MNHEY, CDR2 SMNVEV (reference sequence). The CDR3 sequence is 15 residues long. This CDR3 is CASRLRFEGNQPQHF. In DNA, the CDR3 is TGTGCCAGCAGGTTGCGTTTCGAGGGCAATCAGCCCCAGCATTTT.

This clone was recorded at least ten times. The chain employs TRBV4-1 and TRBJ2-7; tentatively, D is TRBD1 (6 bases). The germline gives CDR1 MGHRA, CDR2 YSYEKL. CDR3 length: 16 amino acids. The V end was cut by 2 bases, the J end by 1 base, with 15 bases between. The CDR3 region is CASSQFGRTGSYEQYF. The CDR3 region has the DNA TGCGCCAGCAGCCAATTTGGAAGAACAGGGTCCTACGAGCAGTACTTC.

The genes are TRBV2 and TRBJ2-5; 7 bases align to TRBD2. V was clipped by 7 bases and J by 0 bases; unmatched bases: 5. The CDR3 sequence is 14 residues long. CDR1 and CDR2 from the germline V gene are SNHLY and FYNNEI. The DNA for the CDR3 is TGTGCCAGCAAAACGGGAGGTTACCAAGAGACCCAGTACTTC. Protein product: CASKTGGYQETQYF.

V usage is TRBV7-3 and J usage is TRBJ2-5; possibly TRBD2 for D (6 bases). Looked up from germline, CDR1 is SGHTA and CDR2 is FQGTGA. The ends were cut back, 5 bases at V and 4 bases at J, with 14 bases in the middle. The CDR3 is made up of 14 amino acids. CDR3 DNA sequence: TGTGCCAGCAGCCCGGGTGCGGGATCAGAGACCCAGTACTTC. Its translation: CASSPGAGSETQYF.

V is TRBV7-9 and J is TRBJ2-1, with D maybe TRBD1 (6 bases). Looked up from germline, CDR1 is SEHNR and CDR2 is FQNEAQ (reference sequence). CDR3 length: 16 amino acids. V was clipped by 4 bases and J by 5 bases, with 18 bases between them. The CDR3 DNA sequence: TGTGCCAGCAGCTCCCCAACCGGGACACCAAACAATGAGCAGTTCTTC. This codes for CASSSPTGTPNNEQFF.

The V and J genes are TRBV2 and TRBJ1-4, with TRBD1 identical over 8 bases. After removal of 4 bases from V and 5 bases from J, the junction contained 3 bases not matched to a gene. CDR1 is SNHLY and CDR2 is FYNNEI in the germline V gene. The CDR3 has 14 residues. CDR3 nucleotides: TGTGCCAGCAGTGCCGACAGGGGAAATGAAAAACTGTTTTTT. This codes for CASSADRGNEKLFF.

The chain joins TRBV3-1 (or the pseudogene TRBV3-2) to TRBJ1-3, with D unclear. Per germline, CDR1 LGHDT and CDR2 YNNKEL (reference sequence). V was pared by 1 base and J by 4 bases, with 8 bases between. The CDR3 is made up of 14 amino acids. DNA of the CDR3: TGTGCCAGCAGCCAAGTAGGGCGCGGAAACACCATATATTTT. As protein: CASSQVGRGNTIYF.

The chain employs TRBV27 and TRBJ2-3, with a tentative D call TRBD1 (6 bases). With 6 bases removed from V and 0 bases from J, the gap between germline ends came to 16 bases. CDR1 and CDR2 from the germline V gene are MNHEY and SMNVEV (reference sequence). This CDR3 comprises 16 residues. Here the CDR3 DNA reads TGTGCCAGCAGCCGAAGACAGGAGCTCAGCACAGATACGCAGTATTTT. The encoded protein is CASSRRQELSTDTQYF.

The chain links TRBV15 to TRBJ1-2; D remains unclear. Trimming took off 4 bases at V and 0 bases at J, with 12 bases between the two ends. Per germline, CDR1 LNHNV and CDR2 YYDKDF (reference sequence). The CDR3 sequence is 15 residues long. The CDR3: CATSTEQNSNYGYTF. DNA for the CDR3: TGTGCCACCAGCACCGAACAGAATTCTAACTATGGCTACACCTTC.

This chain joins TRBV12-5 and TRBJ2-2, with 7 bases matching TRBD2. The CDR3 length is 16 residues. J lost 5 bases, V lost 7 bases, and 13 bases had no gene match. CDR1 and CDR2 (germline): LGHNT, FRNRAP. CDR3 amino acids: CASAAGGTGRTGELFF. For the CDR3, the DNA is TGTGCTAGTGCCGCAGGAGGGACCGGGAGGACCGGGGAGCTGTTTTTT.

The genes are TRBV5-1 and TRBJ1-2; 8 bases fit TRBD1. Germline CDR1 and CDR2: SGHRS and YFSETQ. The CDR3 sequence is 15 residues long. With V trimmed by 4 bases and J by 4 bases, 9 bases remained unmatched. This CDR3 reads CASSTNPGGGYGYTF. The DNA for the CDR3 is TGCGCCAGCAGCACGAATCCAGGGGGCGGCTATGGCTACACCTTC.

The chain uses TRBV7-2 and TRBJ1-6; D ambiguous. Per germline, CDR1 SGHTA and CDR2 FQGNSA. Trimming cost V 2 bases and J 7 bases, with 9 bases left between them. CDR3 length: 14 amino acids. The CDR3 coding sequence is TGTGCCAGCAGCTTACCCTCTGCAAATTCACCCCTCCACTTT. Its translation is CASSLPSANSPLHF.